Listed below are T cell receptor beta chains from one sample, sequenced in a study of chemoradiotherapy in HPV16-positive cancers. Measured with immunoSEQ multiplex PCR; TCRdb has only the in-frame clones, and not every one. Of about 15,000 clones in the sample, more than 60% were seen once. The specimen was taken from a patient who underwent chemoradiotherapy. The receptors originated from a human donor with HPV-associated anogenital cancer. Both conserved end residues are part of each CDR3. D genes are given only for firm matches. The listing skips clone size in some rows; elsewhere it reads once, few, many or a size class.

j_gene,v_gene,d_gene,abundance,CDR3aa,CDR3nt
TRBJ1-2,TRBV13,TRBD1,once,CASSPYRGGGYGYTF,TGTGCCAGCAGCCCGTACAGGGGCGGGGGCTATGGCTACACCTTC
TRBJ2-7,TRBV11-2,.,.,CASSPGQLSYEQYF,TGTGCCAGCAGCCCAGGACAGCTCTCCTACGAGCAGTACTTC
TRBJ1-1,TRBV19,.,.,CASSIDPLGRGITEAFF,TGTGCCAGTAGTATAGATCCTCTTGGTCGAGGGATCACTGAAGCTTTCTTT
TRBJ1-3,TRBV7-2,.,once,CAISGRNSGNTIYF,TGTGCCATTTCGGGGAGAAACTCTGGAAACACCATATATTTT
TRBJ1-3,TRBV28,.,.,CASRGRGTGNTIYF,TGTGCCAGCAGAGGAAGGGGCACTGGAAACACCATATATTTT
TRBJ2-4,TRBV5-6,TRBD1,.,CASSLYRGGNIQYF,TGTGCCAGCAGCTTGTACAGGGGTGGGAACATTCAGTACTTC
TRBJ1-2,TRBV5-4,.,.,CASSLDRVANYGYTF,TGTGCCAGCAGCTTGGACAGGGTGGCGAACTATGGCTACACCTTC
TRBJ1-3,TRBV4-2,.,few,CASSPGASSGNTIYF,TGTGCCAGCAGCCCTGGGGCCAGCTCTGGAAACACCATATATTTT
TRBJ1-2,TRBV5-6,.,few,CASSLAWPEGVSYTF,TGTGCCAGCAGCTTGGCCTGGCCCGAGGGGGTTTCCTACACCTTC
TRBJ2-7,TRBV6-5,TRBD1,.,CASSYLGTASNEQYF,TGTGCCAGCAGTTACCTCGGGACAGCCAGCAACGAGCAGTACTTC
TRBJ1-2,TRBV5-1,.,.,CASSWTSQGRYGYTF,TGCGCCAGCAGCTGGACATCGCAGGGCCGCTATGGCTACACCTTC
TRBJ2-6,TRBV19,.,.,CASSATETGANVLTF,TGTGCCAGTAGTGCGACAGAGACTGGGGCCAACGTCCTGACTTTC
TRBJ1-1,TRBV19,.,.,CASSIVWKRRDTEAFF,TGTGCCAGTAGTATCGTCTGGAAGAGAAGAGACACTGAAGCTTTCTTT
TRBJ2-3,TRBV5-1,.,.,CASSTDGRPGRTDTQYF,TGCGCCAGCAGCACCGACGGGCGGCCCGGACGCACAGATACGCAGTATTTT
TRBJ1-4,TRBV4-3,.,.,CASSQRQIRNEKLFF,TGCGCCAGCAGCCAGAGACAGATTAGGAATGAAAAACTGTTTTTT
TRBJ1-6,TRBV30,.,.,CAWSPSRTWNSPLHF,TGTGCCTGGAGCCCCTCTCGGACATGGAATTCACCCCTCCACTTT
TRBJ2-1,TRBV4-1,.,.,CASSQDFEGSSYNEQFF,TGCGCCAGCAGCCAAGATTTTGAGGGTAGCTCCTACAATGAGCAGTTCTTC
TRBJ1-5,TRBV27,.,few,CASSLTPGLEEHF,TGTGCCAGCAGTTTAACGCCTGGCCTTGAAGAGCATTTT
TRBJ2-7,TRBV7-3,.,.,CASSPDSLSYEQYF,TGTGCCAGCAGCCCGGACTCGCTATCCTACGAGCAGTACTTC
TRBJ1-1,TRBV5-1,.,.,CASSLVGGTAEAFF,TGCGCCAGCAGCCTTGTGGGGGGAACGGCTGAAGCTTTCTTT
TRBJ1-5,TRBV5-6,TRBD1,.,CASSTGTGRDGQPQHF,TGTGCCAGCAGCACCGGGACAGGCAGAGACGGTCAGCCCCAGCATTTT
TRBJ2-1,TRBV4-3,.,.,CASSQETQNHNEQFF,TGCGCCAGCAGCCAAGAAACCCAAAACCACAATGAGCAGTTCTTC
TRBJ2-7,TRBV28,TRBD1,.,CASSRQGNRYEQYF,TGTGCCAGCAGTCGACAGGGTAATAGGTACGAGCAGTACTTC
TRBJ2-7,TRBV7-3,.,.,CASSLGPGAYEQYF,TGTGCCAGCAGCTTAGGGCCAGGGGCCTACGAGCAGTACTTC
TRBJ1-4,TRBV18,.,.,CASSPQKRTDNEKLFF,TGTGCCAGCTCACCCCAAAAGAGGACGGATAATGAAAAACTGTTTTTT
TRBJ2-2,TRBV9,.,.,CASSAASVGGELFF,TGTGCCAGCAGCGCGGCCTCAGTTGGCGGGGAGCTGTTTTTT
TRBJ1-2,TRBV5-5,TRBD1,.,CASSFGQGAVYGYTF,TGTGCCAGCAGCTTTGGACAGGGGGCTGTCTATGGCTACACCTTC
TRBJ2-5,TRBV7-6,TRBD2,.,CASSTWTSRQETQYF,TGTGCCAGCAGCACTTGGACTAGTCGTCAAGAGACCCAGTACTTC
TRBJ2-6,TRBV30,.,.,CAWSLGAGANVLTF,TGTGCCTGGAGTTTGGGGGCTGGGGCCAACGTCCTGACTTTC
TRBJ2-5,TRBV6-5,TRBD2,.,CASTGTSGGAQYF,TGTGCCAGCACCGGGACTAGCGGGGGGGCCCAGTACTTC
TRBJ2-7,TRBV4-3,TRBD1,once,CASSRGTGPSSYEQYF,TGCGCCAGCAGCCGGGGGACAGGACCCAGCTCCTACGAGCAGTACTTC
TRBJ2-7,TRBV7-9,.,few,CASSPHDTLIYEQYF,TGTGCCAGCAGCCCGCACGACACATTAATCTACGAGCAGTACTTC
TRBJ2-1,TRBV5-1,TRBD1,.,CASSLGHRGSYNEQFF,TGCGCCAGCAGCTTGGGGCACAGGGGCTCCTACAATGAGCAGTTCTTC
TRBJ2-3,TRBV19,TRBD2,once,CASSISRGGSRDTQYF,TGTGCCAGTAGTATTAGCCGGGGGGGCTCGAGAGATACGCAGTATTTT
TRBJ1-2,TRBV20-1,.,few,CSAPVGYGYTF,TGCAGTGCTCCTGTCGGCTATGGCTACACCTTC
TRBJ1-2,TRBV7-8,.,.,CASSYAETLRYGYTF,TGTGCCAGCAGCTATGCAGAGACGTTACGGTATGGCTACACCTTC
TRBJ2-5,TRBV30,.,.,CAWSRAMGIQETQYF,TGTGCCTGGAGTAGGGCAATGGGTATCCAAGAGACCCAGTACTTC